The 10 T cell receptor beta chains below come from one sample, sequenced in a study. TCRdb itself ran the 5' RACE reads through MiXCR, one entry per CDR3 protein. The data show about 62,000 distinct CDR3 sequences, with nearly 30% seen just once and 2% to 2.5% held by the top ten. Sample: tumor-infiltrating naive CD4+ T cells sorted from the breast tumor. Specified subset: naive CD4+ T cells, CD4+CD45RA+CD25-. Receptor source: a female donor with breast cancer.

V gene TRBV6-6 combines with J gene TRBJ2-2, with no clear D. This CDR3 is built from 13 residues. Trimming took 2 bases from V and 7 from J, leaving 8 bases between them. Germline-derived CDR1 and CDR2 are MNHNY and SVGAGI (reference sequence). CDR3 in amino acids: CASSYVWSGELFF. Here the CDR3 DNA reads TGTGCCAGCAGTTACGTTTGGAGCGGGGAGCTGTTTTTT.

This clonotype was seen more than once but under ten times. V usage is TRBV4-1 and J usage is TRBJ1-1; D is possibly TRBD1 (5 bases). Trimming stripped 4 bases from V and 0 bases from J, with 15 bases between. CDR3 length equals 16 residues. Germline V gene lookup returns CDR1 MGHRA and CDR2 YSYEKL. CDR3 nucleotide sequence: TGCGCCAGCAGCCCACTCTATGCGGGGGTGAACACTGAAGCTTTCTTT. It translates to CASSPLYAGVNTEAFF.

Written as DNA, the CDR3 is TGTGCCAGCAGCCGACAGGGGGTCACTACCCAGTACTTC. Its protein product is CASSRQGVTTQYF. The V and J genes are TRBV7-2 and TRBJ2-5; 9 bases line up with TRBD1. Losses at the gene ends were 5 bases for V and 8 bases for J; bases not matched to a gene: 6. CDR1 is SGHTA and CDR2 is FQGNSA in the germline V gene. CDR3 length equals 13 residues.

V usage is TRBV4-2 and J usage is TRBJ2-1; D is unresolved. The germline gives CDR1 LGHNA, CDR2 YNFKEQ. This CDR3 has 13 residues. V gave up 0 bases and J gave up 5 bases, with 5 bases separating them. The CDR3 DNA reads TGTGCCAGCAGCCAAGATTCCCACAATGAGCAGTTCTTC. It yields the protein CASSQDSHNEQFF.

This clonotype was seen ten or more times. The V call is TRBV29-1, the J call TRBJ1-1, with unresolved D. The length of the CDR3 is 13 residues. Germline lookup yields CDR1 SQVTM and CDR2 ANQGSEA. V was clipped by 4 bases and J by 0 bases, with 9 bases between them. CDR3: CSVVPGMNTEAFF. CDR3 DNA sequence: TGCAGCGTTGTGCCGGGAATGAACACTGAAGCTTTCTTT.

This clonotype turned up a few times. The chain employs TRBV29-1 and TRBJ2-2, with D unclear. Germline V gives CDR1 SQVTM, CDR2 ANQGSEA. Trimming pared 3 bases from V and 3 bases from J, leaving 2 bases between. The CDR3 has 11 residues. The chain's CDR3 is CSVDYTGELFF. CDR3 DNA: TGCAGCGTTGACTACACCGGGGAGCTGTTTTTT.

This clonotype has a count of ten or more. The chain has TRBV9 and TRBJ2-2, with 11 nucleotides matching TRBD2. Germline V gives CDR1 SGDLS, CDR2 YYNGEE. Trimming removed 2 bases from V and 5 bases from J; junction bases left unmatched: 8. This CDR3 is built from 17 residues. CDR3: CASSVRTSGLETGELFF. The CDR3 DNA reads as TGTGCCAGCAGCGTCCGGACTAGCGGGCTCGAGACCGGGGAGCTGTTTTTT.

This clonotype was counted a few times. The chain couples TRBV7-2 to TRBJ2-1; D remains unclear. The CDR3 is 16 amino acids. V was shortened by 4 bases and J by 1 base, with 14 bases between the two germline ends. Per the germline V gene, CDR1 is SGHTA and CDR2 is FQGNSA. The CDR3 nucleotides are TGTGCCAGCAGCTCACGGGCCTCGCGGTCCTACAATGAGCAGTTCTTC. Protein: CASSSRASRSYNEQFF.

This clonotype was picked up many times. This chain connects TRBV6-2 or TRBV6-3 to TRBJ2-5; D possibly corresponds to TRBD1 (6 bases). There are 14 residues in the CDR3. Trimming pared 7 bases from V and 0 bases from J, leaving 12 bases between. CDR1 is MNHEY and CDR2 is SVGEGT in the germline V gene. DNA of the CDR3: TGTGCCAGCATGCAGGACAGAAACCAAGAGACCCAGTACTTC. Translated: CASMQDRNQETQYF.

This clonotype was found many times. The gene calls are TRBV3-1 and TRBJ2-3; D is uncertain. In germline, CDR1 is LGHDT, CDR2 YNNKEL (reference sequence). V dropped 1 base and J dropped 1 base, with 9 bases sitting between them. The CDR3 loop spans 15 amino acids. The CDR3: CASSQVGSGTDTQYF. CDR3 nucleotides: TGTGCCAGCAGCCAAGTTGGTTCTGGCACAGATACGCAGTATTTT.